This T cell receptor (beta chain) emerged from a study of T cells in women clearing cervical HPV infection. Each participant carried one incident cervical HPV16 infection only. General study results and limits: Unknown T-cell numbers per sample may underlie the richness differences.

Losses at the gene ends were 4 bases for V and 4 bases for J; bases not matched to a gene: 13. The CDR3 totals 18 residues. In germline, CDR1 is LNHDA, CDR2 SQIVND (reference sequence). This clone is deemed medium-sized (0.01 to 0.1%) by its frequency. Its antigen is not identified. The CDR3 end is not reached by the read, which stops 3 residues before it; the germline J gene fills it in. Measured with immunoSEQ multiplex PCR; TCRdb has only the in-frame clones, and not every one. Its table lists more than 25,000 clones. The receptor was isolated from a woman aged 18-70 years with a cervical HPV16 infection that either progressed to CIN3+ or cleared (not recorded which). Material: blood buffy coat. The V gene is TRBV19, the J gene TRBJ2-5; 12 bases are a match to TRBD2. The CDR3 protein is CASSRASGRALGSETQYF. Partial CDR3 DNA: TGTGCCAGTAGTAGGGCTAGCGGGAGGGCCCTAGGTTCAGAGACC.